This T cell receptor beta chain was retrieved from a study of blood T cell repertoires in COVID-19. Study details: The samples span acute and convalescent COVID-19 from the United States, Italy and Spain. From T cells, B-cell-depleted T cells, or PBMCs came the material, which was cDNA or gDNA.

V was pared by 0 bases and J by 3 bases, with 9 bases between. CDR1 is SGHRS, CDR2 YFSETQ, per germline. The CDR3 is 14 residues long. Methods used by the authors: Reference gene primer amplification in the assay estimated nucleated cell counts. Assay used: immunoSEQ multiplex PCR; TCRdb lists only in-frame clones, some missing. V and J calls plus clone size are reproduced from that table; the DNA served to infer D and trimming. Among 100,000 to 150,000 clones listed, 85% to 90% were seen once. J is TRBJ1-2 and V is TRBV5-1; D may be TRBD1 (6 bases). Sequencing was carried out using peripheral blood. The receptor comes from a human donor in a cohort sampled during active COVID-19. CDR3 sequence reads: CASSLDPGDYGYTF. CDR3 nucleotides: TGCGCCAGCAGCTTGGATCCAGGGGACTATGGCTACACCTTC. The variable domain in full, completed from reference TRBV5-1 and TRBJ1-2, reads KAGVTQTPRYLIKTRGQQVTLSCSPISGHRSVSWYQQTPGQGLQFLFEYFSETQRNKGNFPGRFSGRQFSNSRSEMNVSTLELGDSALYLCASSLDPGDYGYTFGSGTRLTVV.